One TCR beta chain is described in this entry. This sample is part of a study of blood T cell repertoires in COVID-19. As for the study in general: Donors in the United States, Italy and Spain gave samples during acute or convalescent COVID-19. Sample material is recorded as cDNA or gDNA derived from T cells, B-cell-depleted T cells, or PBMCs.

Methods used by the authors: Reference gene primer amplification in the assay estimated nucleated cell counts. The method was immunoSEQ multiplex PCR; TCRdb's version includes in-frame clones alone and lacks a portion of them. The V and J calls and clone size were taken over from that table, and D and trimming were inferred from the DNA. The top ten clones hold roughly 3.2% of a sample with some 490,000 clones, 70% to 90% of them seen once. CDR3 length: 12 residues. Germline V gene sequence: CDR1 SQVTM, CDR2 ANQGSEA. V was cut by 5 bases and J by 9 bases, with 14 bases left in between. The V call is TRBV29-1, the J call TRBJ2-1; D unresolved. Material: peripheral blood. The TCR comes from a human donor in a cohort sampled during active COVID-19. This CDR3 reads CSVKIGFGEQFF. The CDR3 DNA follows: TGCAGCGTTAAAATCGGTTTTGGTGAGCAGTTCTTC.